A selection of T cell receptor beta chains follows, all from one sample in a study of vaccination and CD4 T cells after COVID-19. Their antigens remain unidentified. TCRdb re-analysed the PCR reads in MiXCR, keeping a single row per CDR3 protein. The sample lists about 13,000 distinct CDR3 sequences, 35% occurring once. Sequencing was performed on CD4+ T cells from blood, cultured in vitro. These receptors were obtained from a human donor who had recovered from COVID-19. Each CDR3 is given with its conserved first and last residue. Each record gives: V gene, J gene, clone size, CDR3 protein. Rows may omit the clone size; those that give it use once, few, many or a size class.

>TRBV7-2|TRBJ2-3|NA
CASSFKRFSDTQYF
>TRBV7-6|TRBJ2-7|NA
CASSLASSEQYF
>TRBV28|TRBJ2-2|few
CASSPGGATNTGELFF
>TRBV7-3|TRBJ2-1|NA
CASSLTVDFPYNEQFF
>TRBV7-8|TRBJ2-7|once
CASSFWDRGSYEQYF
>TRBV2|TRBJ2-1|NA
CASRYWGRANEQFF
>TRBV5-1|TRBJ2-2|NA
CASSFSSRNTGELFF
>TRBV25-1|TRBJ2-3|NA
CASSDPTGGGRAPDTQYF
>TRBV5-1|TRBJ2-2|once
CASNSGTSRNTGELFF
>TRBV25-1|TRBJ2-7|NA
CASSDIIDGAYEQYF
>TRBV7-6|TRBJ2-3|NA
CASSLGGRDDTQYF
>TRBV6-1|TRBJ1-2|NA
CASRGTGYGYTF
>TRBV30|TRBJ1-2|NA
CAWSQSWQGGYTF
>TRBV28|TRBJ1-4|NA
CAIATGGFGNEKLFF
>TRBV3-1|TRBJ2-5|NA
CASSHFTVAGQETQYF
>TRBV15|TRBJ2-2|few
CATSRGGRAPGELFF
>TRBV20-1|TRBJ2-2|medium-sized
CSAREAGGANTGELFF